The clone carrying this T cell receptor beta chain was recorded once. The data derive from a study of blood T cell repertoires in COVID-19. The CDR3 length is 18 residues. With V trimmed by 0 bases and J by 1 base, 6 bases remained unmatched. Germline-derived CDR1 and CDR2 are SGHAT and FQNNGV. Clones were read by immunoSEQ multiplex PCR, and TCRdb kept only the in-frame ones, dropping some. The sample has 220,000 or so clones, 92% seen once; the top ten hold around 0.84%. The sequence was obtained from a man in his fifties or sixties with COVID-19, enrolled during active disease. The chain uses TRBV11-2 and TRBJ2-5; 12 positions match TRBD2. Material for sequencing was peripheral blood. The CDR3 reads CASSLDQSGLAGQETQYF. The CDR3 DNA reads TGTGCCAGCAGCTTAGATCAGTCGGGACTAGCGGGCCAAGAGACCCAGTACTTC.